Below, one T cell receptor beta chain is given with its context. In its sample, this clone was seen a few times. Its antigen is currently not known. Within one base of it there is no much larger clone, and no base qualities were kept. Libraries were prepared through the immunoSEQ multiplex PCR assay. The multiplex PCR relied on a mix of 60 forward primers for TCR Vbeta segments and 13 reverse primers for TCR Jbeta segments. The CDR3 region of rearranged TCR beta genes was amplified from genomic DNA by a multiplex PCR assay. The amplified TCR beta libraries were sequenced on the Illumina HiSeq System as 87-base-pair reads. In the original analysis: Across the 640 or so repertoires, a later analysis counted approximately 75 million unique TCR beta chains, 9.5 million to 12 million of which were shared by at least two donors. To remove PCR and sequencing errors, raw reads were error-corrected and collapsed into unique sequences using a nearest-neighbor algorithm that merged closely related sequences. V, D and J gene segments were assigned by aligning CDR3 sequences to IMGT reference sequences. For a sequence to be retained, at least a six-nucleotide match to both a V gene segment and a J gene segment was required. A rearrangement counted as productive if the CDR3 had no stop codons and remained in frame with V and J, and every other rearrangement counted as non-productive. CDR3 was defined by IMGT convention, running from the second conserved V-encoded cysteine to the conserved J-encoded phenylalanine. Sequences without an unambiguous match to a single V gene segment were excluded from the earlier analysis of 450 to 750 of the donors. In an earlier analysis of 587 of the donors, V segments were called functional above 56.7% productive rearrangements and were called segregating when the between-donor standard deviation exceeded 5%. A statistical classification framework was developed to diagnose cytomegalovirus status using the catalog of TCR beta chain sequences. In a later analysis, TCR nucleotide sequences were compared against IMGT/GENE-DB human TR gene sequences so that V and J genes could be assigned. Using the TCRdist pipeline, a later analysis assigned CDR3 sequences along with most-parsimonious VDJ recombination scenarios. In a later analysis, each TCR beta chain was defined by its CDR3 amino acid sequence together with its V-gene family, and reads without a unique V-gene family were excluded. To address suspected cross-contamination and a sequencing artifact, a later analysis removed 550 to 750 highly shared, low-generation-probability nucleotide sequences. A later analysis calculated a clonal expansion index for each public chain from normalized within-repertoire ranks of inferred template counts. In a later analysis, generation probabilities were computed with a VDJ recombination model fitted to out-of-frame rearrangements, and the resulting probabilities were checked against IGoR. In a later analysis, hypergeometric tests were used to score TCR-TCR, TCR-HLA and TCR-CMV co-occurrence, with a repertoire-size bias correction applied to TCR pairs. In a later analysis, false discovery rates were estimated by permuting HLA or CMV assignments 20 times. A later analysis grouped co-occurring TCRs with DBSCAN, adding TCRdist sequence similarity when clustering within HLA-allele-positive subsets. Repertoires with fewer than 30,000 or more than 120,000 public chains, plus five repertoires with anomalous nucleotide sharing, were excluded from co-occurrence clustering. The clones in this table, taken by TCRdb from immuneACCESS, are in-frame only. Not every clone is retained; where verified, under half of the shortfall comes from an unresolved V gene, and the cause of the rest is unknown. V and J calls and clone size are copied from that table; D and trimming were computed from the DNA. In all, the sample holds about 160,000 clones, and about 80% of those were seen once. The top ten constitute about 1.6% of the sample.

This sample stems from a study of cytomegalovirus exposure and HLA in healthy donors (dated by TCRdb to 2015 to 2018). In the study overall: An earlier analysis of 587 of the donors reported approximately 280 Gb of sequence data and 95 million to 140 million unique TCR beta sequences obtained from about 180 million T cells. Roughly 300 gigabases of sequencing data and around 80 million unique TCR sequences made up an early release that covered fewer than 650 HLA-typed donors. Among the approximately 400 genotyped donors, about 83% belonged to the genetic ancestry cluster associated with self-reported Caucasian donors. The aim of the study was to test whether cataloging public T cell receptors could identify signatures of past pathogen exposure. The study used immunosequencing to profile the T cell repertoires of more than 650 subjects and linked those repertoires to cytomegalovirus serostatus. In addition to the first cohort of 666 subjects, a separate validation cohort of around 110 different subjects was used. To predict cytomegalovirus infection status, the study brought together high-throughput TCR immunosequencing, statistical association of individual TCRs with disease status, and machine learning. To study patterns of TCR occurrence, a later analysis re-analyzed previously published TCR beta repertoires from 600 to 750 donors and added high-resolution HLA genotyping. Rather than drawing on any new phenotypic data, the later analysis identified candidate immune exposures from TCR beta sequences and the way those sequences occurred across donors. An earlier analysis of roughly 580 of the donors used high-throughput TCR beta sequencing to judge whether each TCR beta V gene segment behaved as functional or pseudogenic. Donor age, sex, ethnicity and CMV serostatus were compiled alongside the repertoire data. A later genetic analysis used genome-wide SNP genotypes for about 60% of the roughly 700 donors, treating that subset as a discovery cohort. All discovery cohort repertoires had been generated using a single sequencing platform. Both class I and class II loci were covered by HLA typing, at four-digit resolution. The number of donors typed differed by locus, with roughly 629-640 for A, B, C, DRB1 and DQB1, about 500 for DQA1, under 610 for DPA1, and around 460 for DPB1. Because of strong linkage in the cohort, five DR-DQ haplotypes were treated as single units for association and clustering. Among roughly 370 genotyped donors of the cohort, an average of about 240,000 unique TCR beta nucleotide sequences were sequenced per donor, around 18% of them non-productive. The research as a whole found: A further reported finding was that TCR beta sequences accurately predicted the HLA-A and HLA-B alleles for most subjects in the first cohort. In a later analysis, TCR association rates were found to vary across HLA loci, with the most associated TCRs seen for DRB1 alleles and the fewest for HLA-C alleles. In a later analysis, several top co-occurrence clusters were reported to appear linked to parvovirus B19, influenza, CMV and Epstein-Barr virus. Linkage disequilibrium might explain the correlated functional status among segregating V segments, but an unknown experimental factor could not be excluded. In a later analysis, HLA-associated TCR beta chains showed more clonal expansion and lower generation probabilities than non-associated chains that were equally common. HLA typing was unavailable for some donors at each locus, so association tests used only the typed subset. V-gene and J-gene trimming of TCR beta chains was associated with a missense DCLRE1C variant in a later genetic analysis, and the association was replicated in an independent cohort. Strong co-occurrence of HLA alleles, especially DR and DQ, made assigning TCR associations to individual alleles difficult. Fewer than 20 rarely observed V segments, including chromosome 9 orphons, were excluded from the earlier analysis of approximately 600 of the donors because counts were too low. Immune exposure information for the cohort was limited to CMV serostatus. Some IMGT-functional V segments, including TRBV6-2 and TRBV6-3, could not be told apart with the 87-base-pair reads, so those segments were excluded. A cluster of highly shared sequence variants was judged likely to represent a technical artifact of the sequencing pipeline. The study listed 150 to 200 TCR beta chains as associated with cytomegalovirus. It was suggested by the authors that the approach could potentially be generalized to other disease states and immunological phenotypes. Most TCR sequences were observed very rarely across donors, whereas some public TCRs were present in many individuals. In this cohort, only TCR beta chains were sequenced, and detectable features were limited by the absence of alpha or paired-chain data. In a later analysis, most CMV-associated TCR beta chains were found to appear HLA-restricted, with HLA associations seemingly driven largely by CMV exposure. At a false discovery rate of 0.05, a later analysis linked 15,000 to 20,000 TCR beta sequences to specific HLA alleles. In both the original and validation cohorts, the classifier was reported to diagnose cytomegalovirus status with high specificity and sensitivity. Presence/absence analyses assumed roughly uniform sequencing depth across donors, an assumption that may not hold. Broadly in line with IMGT annotations, most TCR beta V segments showed up in productive rearrangements about 87% or about 30% of the time in an earlier analysis of around 600 of the donors. Three of the identified cytomegalovirus-associated TCR beta chains were confirmed in vitro to be specific for cytomegalovirus antigens. In a later genetic analysis, fewer N-insertions in productive TCRs were reported among donors in an Asian-associated ancestry cluster than the roughly 710-donor mean.

From the cysteine up to the phenylalanine, the CDR3 has a length of 14 residues. The sequence is cut down to CDR3 DNA, 42 bases in frame from base 1. The germline V gene supplies CDR1 LGHNT and CDR2 FRNRAP. V and J lose 6 bases and 2 bases, and a span of 12 bases separates them. The cohort consisted of 600 to 700 healthy bone marrow donors. All cohort members were sampled while nominally healthy, although unrecorded immune exposures were likely present. The donor was CMV seropositive and belonged to the group of about 290 seropositive cohort members. A peripheral blood sample was provided by each donor, and peripheral blood mononuclear cells were used for TCR beta sequencing. Genomic DNA extraction from the blood cell samples was performed with the Qiagen DNeasy Blood Extraction Kit.

Sequences were obtained from PBMCs. Recombination joined TRBV12-5 with TRBJ2-3; TRBD1 is a possible D gene, resting on 5 matching bases. The sequence was collected from a girl aged 5 to 17 in good health and CMV-seropositive. CDR3 reads: CASGPTVATDTQYF. The DNA reads as follows: TGTGCTAGTGGACCGACAGTGGCCACAGATACGCAGTATTTT.